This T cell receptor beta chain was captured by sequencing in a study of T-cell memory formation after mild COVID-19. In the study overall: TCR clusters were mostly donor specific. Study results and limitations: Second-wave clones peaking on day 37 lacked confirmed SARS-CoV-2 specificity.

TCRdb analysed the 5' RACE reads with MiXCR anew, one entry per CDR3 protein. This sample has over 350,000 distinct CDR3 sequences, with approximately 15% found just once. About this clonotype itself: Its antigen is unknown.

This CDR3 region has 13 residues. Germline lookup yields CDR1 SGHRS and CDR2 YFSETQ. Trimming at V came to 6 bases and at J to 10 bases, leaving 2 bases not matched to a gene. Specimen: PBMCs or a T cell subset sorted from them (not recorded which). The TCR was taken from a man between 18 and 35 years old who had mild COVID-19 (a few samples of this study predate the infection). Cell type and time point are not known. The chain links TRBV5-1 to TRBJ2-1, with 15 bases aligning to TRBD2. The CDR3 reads CASMGLAGGEQFF. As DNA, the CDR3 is TGCGCCAGCATGGGACTAGCGGGGGGAGAGCAGTTCTTC. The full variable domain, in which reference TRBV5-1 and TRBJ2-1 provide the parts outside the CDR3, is KAGVTQTPRYLIKTRGQQVTLSCSPISGHRSVSWYQQTPGQGLQFLFEYFSETQRNKGNFPGRFSGRQFSNSRSEMNVSTLELGDSALYLCASMGLAGGEQFFGPGTRLTVL.